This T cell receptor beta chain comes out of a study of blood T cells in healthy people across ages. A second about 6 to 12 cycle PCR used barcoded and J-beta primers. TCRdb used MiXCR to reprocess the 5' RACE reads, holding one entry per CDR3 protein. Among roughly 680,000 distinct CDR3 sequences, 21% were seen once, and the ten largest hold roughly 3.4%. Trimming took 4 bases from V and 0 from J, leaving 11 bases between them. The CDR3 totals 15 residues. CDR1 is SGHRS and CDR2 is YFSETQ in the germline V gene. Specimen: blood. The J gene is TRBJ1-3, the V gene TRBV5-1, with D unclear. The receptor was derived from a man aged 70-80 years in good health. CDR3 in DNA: TGCGCCAGCAGCGATGACGGGAGCTCTGGAAACACCATATATTTT. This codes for CASSDDGSSGNTIYF.